These 32 T cell receptor beta chains originate from one sample sequenced in a study of early T cells in non-severe SARS-CoV-2 infection. MiXCR, run by TCRdb on the 5' RACE reads, gives a single entry per CDR3 protein. Of around 75,000 distinct CDR3 sequences listed, about 9.4% were seen once; the top ten hold under 7%. Sequencing used whole blood. The receptors come from an adult who was a healthcare worker with PCR-confirmed SARS-CoV-2 infection or an uninfected control (not recorded which).

J is TRBJ2-5 and V is TRBV10-3; D is unresolved. Germline V gene lookup returns CDR1 ENHRY and CDR2 SYGVKD. This CDR3 has 13 amino acids. V shed 6 bases and J shed 3 bases, with 11 bases lying between them. CDR3: CAIRRSLEETQYF. The CDR3 DNA follows: TGTGCCATCAGACGTAGCTTAGAAGAGACCCAGTACTTC.

In this sample, this clonotype turned up a few times. The chain recombines TRBV7-3 with TRBJ2-1; D gene ambiguous. CDR3 length: 15 amino acids. The germline V and J ends were trimmed by 2 bases and 0 bases, with 8 bases remaining between them. CDR1 SGHTA and CDR2 FQGTGA come from the germline V gene. CDR3 nucleotide sequence: TGTGCCAGCAGCTTAGGCCTGAGCTCCTACAATGAGCAGTTCTTC. Translated: CASSLGLSSYNEQFF.

V is TRBV29-1 and J is TRBJ2-7; D is undetermined. The ends were cut back, 6 bases at V and 2 bases at J, with 11 bases in the middle. Germline V lookup: CDR1 SQVTM, CDR2 ANQGSEA. This CDR3 is 12 amino acids long. The CDR3 nucleotides are TGCAGCGTCGGGCCGAACGCCTACGAGCAGTACTTC. It encodes CSVGPNAYEQYF.

The chain links TRBV20-1 to TRBJ1-1, with D possibly TRBD1 on 6 matching bases. V was pared by 3 bases and J by 5 bases, with 16 bases between. The germline V gene has CDR1 DFQATT and CDR2 SNEGSKA (reference sequence). The CDR3 consists of 14 residues. The CDR3 DNA sequence: TGCAGTGCTAGTACAGGGTATAAGGTAACTGAAGCTTTCTTT. Its translation: CSASTGYKVTEAFF.

The table lists this clonotype with a few counts. The chain employs TRBV7-9 and TRBJ2-5; D uncertain. The length of the CDR3 is 15 residues. The germline V gene encodes CDR1 SEHNR and CDR2 FQNEAQ (reference sequence). The V and J ends lost 1 base and 4 bases respectively, with 13 bases between them. The CDR3 protein is CASSLGSGGRETQYF. The CDR3 bases are TGTGCCAGCAGCTTAGGGTCGGGCGGACGAGAGACCCAGTACTTC.

The CDR3 reads CSVQLTGFNGYTF. The CDR3 DNA sequence: TGCAGCGTTCAACTGACAGGGTTTAATGGCTACACCTTC. V usage is TRBV29-1 and J usage is TRBJ1-2, with 7 bases that match TRBD1. The CDR3 spans 13 residues. The germline V gene encodes CDR1 SQVTM and CDR2 ANQGSEA. Germline trimming cut 5 bases from V and 6 bases from J; bases unmatched to any gene: 9.

This clonotype showed up many times. The rearrangement links TRBV24-1 to TRBJ2-2; tentatively, D is TRBD2 (6 bases). Trimming shortened V by 2 bases and J by 1 base, and 10 bases separated the two germline ends. Germline CDR1 and CDR2: KGHDR and SFDVKD. The CDR3 is made up of 16 amino acids. The CDR3 sequence: CATSDWGERNTGELFF. The CDR3 DNA reads TGTGCCACCAGTGATTGGGGGGAACGGAACACCGGGGAGCTGTTTTTT.

This clonotype has ten or more counts. J is TRBJ1-1 and V is TRBV5-1; TRBD1 is a possible D gene (6 bases). The CDR3 loop spans 12 amino acids. V dropped 3 bases and J dropped 11 bases, with 14 bases sitting between them. The germline gives CDR1 SGHRS, CDR2 YFSETQ. CDR3 sequence (DNA): TGCGCCAGCAGCTCGGTAGGGACAAGGGCTTTCTTT. Its translation: CASSSVGTRAFF.

This clonotype was observed at least ten times. This chain joins TRBV20-1 and TRBJ2-7; D might be TRBD1 (5 bases). Germline V gene data show CDR1 as DFQATT and CDR2 as SNEGSKA (reference sequence). The CDR3 spans 14 residues. The ends were cut back, 0 bases at V and 2 bases at J, with 11 bases in the middle. The CDR3 region has the DNA TGCAGTGCTAGAGATGGGGCCGCGACCTACGAGCAGTACTTC. As protein: CSARDGAATYEQYF.

As to this clonotype: Just one base apart from a much larger clone, this may be a read error. This chain links TRBV29-1 with TRBJ2-5, with unresolved D. Trimming took off 6 bases at V and 5 bases at J, with 19 bases between the two ends. This CDR3 comprises 14 residues. The germline CDR1 and CDR2 sequences are SQVTM and ANQGSEA. The CDR3 DNA is TGCAGCGTCACTCCTTCAGCGACCGAGGAGACCCAGTACTTC. The encoded protein is CSVTPSATEETQYF.

This clonotype was observed many times. The J gene is TRBJ2-3, the V gene TRBV10-3; no definite D call. Trimming cost V 2 bases and J 4 bases, with 4 bases left between them. Germline V gene sequence: CDR1 ENHRY, CDR2 SYGVKD. The CDR3 totals 12 residues. The CDR3 DNA sequence: TGTGCCATCAGTGAGCCGGCAGATACGCAGTATTTT. As protein: CAISEPADTQYF.

Only a few counts were recorded for this clonotype. This rearrangement joins TRBV7-8 to TRBJ2-1, with D tentatively TRBD2 (6 bases). Trimming removed 4 bases from V and 0 bases from J, with 19 bases in between. CDR3 size: 18 residues. Germline CDR1 and CDR2: SGHVS and FQNEAQ. DNA of the CDR3: TGTGCCAGCAGCTCTAATACGGGGGTTATAAGCTCCTACAATGAGCAGTTCTTC. This gives the protein CASSSNTGVISSYNEQFF. The entire variable domain, with the rest obtained from reference TRBV7-8 and TRBJ2-1, is as follows: GAGVSQSPRYKVAKRGQDVALRCDPISGHVSLFWYQQALGQGPEFLTYFQNEAQLDKSGLPSDRFFAERPEGSVSTLKIQRTQQEDSAVYLCASSSNTGVISSYNEQFFGPGTRLTVL.

This clonotype was detected many times. The J gene is TRBJ1-1, the V gene TRBV29-1, with D maybe TRBD1 (6 bases). Germline V gives CDR1 SQVTM, CDR2 ANQGSEA. The CDR3 runs 15 residues. V lost 5 bases and J 0 bases, leaving 16 bases between the germline ends. For the CDR3, the DNA is TGCAGCGTTCAAAGAGTTGGGGACATGAACACTGAAGCTTTCTTT. Protein sequence: CSVQRVGDMNTEAFF.

This clonotype appeared a few times. The V and J genes are TRBV29-1 and TRBJ2-5; D gene uncertain. Looked up from germline, CDR1 is SQVTM and CDR2 is ANQGSEA. V dropped 4 bases and J dropped 5 bases, with 5 bases sitting between them. This CDR3 spans 10 amino acids. DNA of the CDR3: TGCAGCGTTGGTCTGGAGACCCAGTACTTC. It yields the protein CSVGLETQYF.

At least ten counts were recorded for this clonotype. The chain recombines TRBV11-2 with TRBJ2-7; 7 bases fit TRBD1. The CDR3 totals 13 residues. Germline CDR1 SGHAT, CDR2 FQNNGV. The ends lost 5 bases at V and 7 bases at J; junction bases unmatched: 8. The CDR3 protein is CASSRDRAREQYF. The CDR3 region has the DNA TGTGCCAGCAGCCGCGACAGGGCGAGAGAGCAGTACTTC.

This clonotype was observed a handful of times. The chain links TRBV4-2 to TRBJ1-3, with D hard to call. Germline V lookup: CDR1 LGHNA, CDR2 YNFKEQ. CDR3 length equals 11 residues. V shed 4 bases and J shed 6 bases, with 4 bases lying between them. The CDR3 DNA is TGTGCCAGCAGCCTTACAAACACCATATATTTT. Translation: CASSLTNTIYF.

V gene TRBV29-1 combines with J gene TRBJ2-5, with D hard to call. Germline V gene lookup returns CDR1 SQVTM and CDR2 ANQGSEA. The CDR3 contains 13 residues. Trimming shortened V by 6 bases and J by 2 bases, and 13 bases separated the two germline ends. The CDR3 spells CSVNIAGQETQYF. The DNA for the CDR3 is TGCAGCGTCAACATCGCCGGACAAGAGACCCAGTACTTC.

This clonotype was counted ten times or more. CDR3: CASREGSHGYTF. CDR3 sequence (DNA): TGTGCCAGCCGGGAGGGATCCCATGGCTACACCTTC. The rearrangement uses TRBV12-3 or TRBV12-4 and TRBJ1-2; unclear D gene. This CDR3 comprises 12 residues. V was shortened by 8 bases and J by 6 bases, with 13 bases between the two germline ends.

This rearrangement joins TRBV10-2 to TRBJ2-3; 9 bases map to TRBD2. CDR1 is WSHSY and CDR2 is SAAADI in the germline V gene. The CDR3 consists of 15 residues. The V segment lost 3 bases and the J segment 1 base; nucleotides outside the gene matches: 2. The CDR3 is CASSDWTSGTDTQYF. DNA for the CDR3: TGCGCCAGCAGTGATTGGACTAGCGGCACAGATACGCAGTATTTT.

This clonotype was picked up a small number of times. One end of the junction does not line up with germline, which may come from a read error. The chain recombines TRBV6-6 with TRBJ1-1; a possible D gene is TRBD1 (6 bases). Germline CDR1 MNHNY, CDR2 SVGAGI (reference sequence). This CDR3 comprises 14 residues. The CDR3 DNA sequence: TGTGCCAGCAGTTACTACAGGGCGGGCACTGAAGTTTTCTTT. Its translation: CASSYYRAGTEVFF.

This clonotype was picked up many times. This chain connects TRBV30 to TRBJ2-7, with TRBD1 matching over 7 bases. The V and J ends lost 1 base and 6 bases, in that order; junction bases with no gene match: 9. The CDR3 length is 14 residues. The germline gives CDR1 GTSNPN, CDR2 SVGIG (reference sequence). The chain's CDR3 is CAWSEGGGPGEQYF. The DNA for the CDR3 is TGTGCCTGGAGTGAAGGGGGCGGCCCGGGCGAGCAGTACTTC.

The genes are TRBV6-1 and TRBJ2-1; D is uncertain. Germline V CDR1 and CDR2: MNHNS, SASEGT. The CDR3 contains 12 residues. V was shortened by 6 bases and J by 7 bases, with 10 bases between the two germline ends. The CDR3 loop is CASRELRNEQFF. In DNA, the CDR3 is TGTGCCAGCAGGGAGTTACGGAATGAGCAGTTCTTC.

This chain links TRBV10-2 with TRBJ1-1, with a tentative D call TRBD1 (6 bases). From germline, CDR1 is WSHSY and CDR2 SAAADI. CDR3 length: 12 amino acids. The germline V and J ends were trimmed by 8 bases and 3 bases, with 10 bases remaining between them. The CDR3: CASGGAYTEAFF. For the CDR3, the DNA is TGCGCCAGCGGGGGGGCTTACACTGAAGCTTTCTTT.

This clonotype was detected ten times or more. The chain carries TRBV12-3 or TRBV12-4 and TRBJ2-4; TRBD2 might be the D (5 bases). The V gene lost 5 bases and the J gene lost 3 bases, with 14 bases spanning the gap. CDR3 length: 15 residues. The CDR3, as DNA: TGTGCCAGCAGTCAGGATGTTAGCGTCAAAAACATTCAGTACTTC. Its translation: CASSQDVSVKNIQYF.

Only a few counts were recorded for this clonotype. The V gene is TRBV7-9, the J gene TRBJ2-7; D might be TRBD1 (6 bases). CDR3 length: 14 residues. V was pared by 1 base and J by 2 bases, with 9 bases between. Germline-derived CDR1 and CDR2 are SEHNR and FQNEAQ (reference sequence). DNA of the CDR3: TGTGCCAGCAGCTTAGGGACAGCCACCTACGAGCAGTACTTC. Its protein product is CASSLGTATYEQYF.

Only one count was recorded for this clonotype. The chain combines TRBV9 with TRBJ1-2; 10 nucleotides align to TRBD1. This CDR3 region has 17 residues. The J segment lost 1 base and the V segment lost 4 bases, leaving 10 bases of the junction unmatched. Germline loops: CDR1 SGDLS, CDR2 YYNGEE. The CDR3 region has the DNA TGTGCCAGCAGCCCAGGGACAGGGGAATGGTTTAACTATGGCTACACCTTC. Encoded protein: CASSPGTGEWFNYGYTF.

This clonotype was recorded many times. The J gene is TRBJ2-3, the V gene TRBV6-4, with no clear D. The germline CDR1 and CDR2 sequences are MRHNA and SNTAGT. Deletions cut 0 bases from V and 6 bases from J, with 10 bases between. The CDR3 runs to 14 residues. DNA of the CDR3: TGTGCCAGCAGTGACTCGTCTTTGTCCGATACGCAGTATTTT. Translating gives CASSDSSLSDTQYF.

This clonotype has ten or more counts. J is TRBJ1-1 and V is TRBV20-1, with TRBD1 matching over 9 bases. V trimming: 5 bases; J trimming: 8 bases; junction bases outside the gene matches: 18. Per the germline V gene, CDR1 is DFQATT and CDR2 is SNEGSKA (reference sequence). The CDR3 consists of 16 residues. The CDR3 DNA sequence: TGCAGTGCTGGCGGTGGCCGCACAGGGGGCTCACGCGAAGCTTTCTTT. Its translation: CSAGGGRTGGSREAFF.

This clonotype has at least ten counts. The CDR3 coding sequence is TGTGCCACCCGGGGAGCAAAGGTGGAGACCCAGTACTTC. It yields the protein CATRGAKVETQYF. This rearrangement joins TRBV24-1 to TRBJ2-5; maybe TRBD2 (5 bases). The CDR3 runs to 13 residues. The ends were cut back, 9 bases at V and 5 bases at J, with 15 bases in the middle. Germline values: CDR1 KGHDR, CDR2 SFDVKD.

This chain links TRBV6-1 with TRBJ1-6; D uncertain. The germline V and J ends were trimmed by 0 bases and 4 bases, with 4 bases remaining between them. Germline CDR1 is MNHNS and CDR2 is SASEGT. The CDR3 is 14 residues long. In DNA form, the CDR3 reads TGTGCCAGCAGTGAAGCGGTTTATAATTCACCCCTCCACTTT. Translation: CASSEAVYNSPLHF.

This clonotype was detected a few times. The V gene is TRBV6-1, the J gene TRBJ2-1; D is unresolved. The V end was cut by 9 bases, the J end by 6 bases, with 18 bases between. Germline-derived CDR1 and CDR2 are MNHNS and SASEGT. The CDR3 sequence is 14 residues long. DNA for the CDR3: TGTGCCAGTGAGACAAGGCCCGGCGGCAATGAGCAGTTCTTC. This gives the protein CASETRPGGNEQFF.

This clonotype was found a few times. The chain is built from TRBV7-2 and TRBJ1-4; D ambiguous. V lost 6 bases, J lost 7 bases, and 18 bases lay in between. Germline V CDR1 and CDR2: SGHTA, FQGNSA. This CDR3 has 15 residues. The DNA for the CDR3 is TGTGCCAGCAGACTTACTGGGTCAGTTAGTGAAAAACTGTTTTTT. Translation: CASRLTGSVSEKLFF. The entire variable domain, with the rest obtained from reference TRBV7-2 and TRBJ1-4, is as follows: GAGVSQSPSNKVTEKGKDVELRCDPISGHTALYWYRQSLGQGLEFLIYFQGNSAPDKSGLPSDRFSAERTGGSVSTLTIQRTQQEDSAVYLCASRLTGSVSEKLFFGSGTQLSVL.